This TCR beta chain appears in the sequencing data of a study of shared clonotypes between healthy human individuals (dated by TCRdb to 2018 to 2021). For context, the study as a whole: The cohort comprised a couple of women and a few men aged 18 to 49 years. For each donor, three plates each were used for CD4 naive and CD4 memory, two plates were used for CD8 naive, and one plate was used for CD8 memory. The study deeply sequenced blood TCR repertoires of five healthy adults to estimate repertoire size and the extent of clonotype sharing between individuals. Different laboratories and diverse techniques were used to prepare libraries and sequence TCR repertoires, to increase sequencing depth and limit assay-specific biases. Each donor's leukapheresis produced roughly between roughly 0.85 and 9.5 billion PBMCs. Overall study outcomes, separate from this receptor: The small number of donors limited the genetic and exposure-history diversity represented. Pairwise subsampling led to the expectation that sequencing depth would affect the degree of clonotype sharing among donors. Larger estimated clonotype richness was generally found for naive subsets than for memory subsets. Sampling was restricted to blood, and TCR repertoires in tissue are likely to differ from TCR repertoires in blood. Compared with non-shared clonotypes, the clonotypes found in all four sorted-subset donors had higher generation probabilities. Incomplete sequencing was indicated by rarefaction of sorted-subset datasets, despite the large sequencing depth. When several donors were compared, the shared fraction of clonotypes was about 5.2% for naive CD4, around 3.5% for naive CD8, 2% to 2.5% for memory CD4, and 0.3% to 0.5% for memory CD8.

TCR CDR3 regions were amplified from genomic DNA by multiplex PCR using the deep immunoSEQ assay. Genomic DNA extracted from each cell subset was distributed evenly over all wells of several immunoSEQ 96-well plates, and each plate served as one replicate. For sorted subsets, each replicate PCR was loaded with roughly 0.2 ug genomic DNA, equivalent to 25,000 to 35,000 T cell genomes. The purified libraries were quantified using a Qubit 3.0 fluorometer, sized with a Bioanalyzer 2100, and then quantified again using the KAPA Library Quantification kit. A separate single-read 150-cycle Illumina NextSeq 550 flow cell was used to sequence each immunoSEQ 96-well plate. From the authors' description of their analysis: Because the immunoSEQ output held only junctional sequences and lacked quality scores, the filtering could not match the filtering applied to full-length reads. To assign V/J genes and CDR3, sequences were annotated against IMGT germline references using PyIR, a Python wrapper for IgBLAST v1.9. Reads were removed for weak V/J assignments (E-value above 1e-6), missing CDR3, stop codons, out-of-frame junctions, or ambiguous translated residues. A V3J clonotype was defined by an identical inferred V gene, J gene, and CDR3 amino acid sequence. To compute the percentage overlap between repertoires, the number of shared unique clonotypes was divided by the size of the smaller repertoire. Three approaches were used to assess repertoire richness: RTK rarefaction, the Chao1 estimator, and Recon v2.1 estimates of unobserved clonotypes. Generation probabilities were computed with OLGA for all TCRbeta clonotypes obtained by the gDNA method from several donors. TCRdb stores this immuneACCESS table with in-frame sequences only. Part of the clones is absent; in the studies checked, under half of the shortfall reflects unresolved V genes, and no reason is known for the rest. That table supplies the V and J calls and clone size; D and trimming were determined from the DNA. This sample lists 2 million to 2.5 million clones; just over 90% were detected once. Around 0.4% of the sample belongs to the ten largest clones.

CDR1 and CDR2 are read off the germline V gene (reference sequence) as MNHEY and SMNVEV. The CDR3 measures 12 amino acids from cysteine to phenylalanine. Only the CDR3 DNA is retained, 36 bases long and in frame from the first base. A distance of 14 bases separates the germline ends of V and J, which lose 6 bases and 9 bases respectively. Concerning this clone itself: The antigen it recognizes is unknown. It has no much larger one-base neighbor in the sample; base qualities were not kept.

The donors were healthy, HIV-negative adults who had no recently reported acute infections or vaccinations. Every donor was a Caucasian adult residing in Nashville, Tennessee, USA. CD4+ T cells were enriched through magnetic negative selection, after which naive cells were positively selected on CD45RA and the remaining negative fraction served as the memory subset. Blood was obtained by leukapheresis, after which PBMCs were separated by Ficoll-Histopaque density gradient centrifugation and cryopreserved in liquid nitrogen vapor phase. Analytical flow cytometry was used to check the purity and quantity of every magnetically sorted T cell population. Genomic DNA was isolated from each sorted fraction and quantified by UV absorbance on a Nanodrop 2000c.

Sequenced sample: naive CD4+ T cells from PBMCs. The sample's cell subset or site label, in plain terms: CD45RA+ positively selected. Rearrangement joined TRBV27 to TRBJ1-1, with the identity of the D gene unclear. The sequence derives from a man between 18 and 35 years old in good health. Some clones in this sample may be carry-over from other donors' samples. Here is the DNA: TGTGCCAGCAGCCCCCCTCGAGGGAAAGCTTTCTTT. It specifies CASSPPRGKAFF.